Listed here are 2 T cell receptor beta chains from one sample, sequenced in a study of blood T cell repertoires in COVID-19. Clones were sequenced by immunoSEQ multiplex PCR, and TCRdb holds only the in-frame ones, with some missing. The sample records some 130,000 clones, roughly 78% being singletons. Sequencing input: peripheral blood. These receptor sequences come from a man aged 55 to 69 with acute or convalescent COVID-19.

The chain is built from TRBV10-3 and TRBJ2-5; 10 bases agree with TRBD1. J gave up 4 bases and V 3 bases, and 5 bases lay outside the gene matches. There are 15 residues in the CDR3. CDR1 and CDR2 (germline): ENHRY, SYGVKD. In DNA, the CDR3 is TGTGCCATCAGTGATCCGGGACAGGGGTCAGAGACCCAGTACTTC. Translated, it gives CAISDPGQGSETQYF.

V and J are TRBV7-8 and TRBJ1-1; no clear D gene. The CDR3 contains 13 residues. V was pared by 3 bases and J by 2 bases, with 7 bases between. Germline V gene sequence: CDR1 SGHVS, CDR2 FQNEAQ. CDR3 DNA sequence: TGTGCCAGCAGCTTGGCACCCAACACTGAAGCTTTCTTT. Protein: CASSLAPNTEAFF.